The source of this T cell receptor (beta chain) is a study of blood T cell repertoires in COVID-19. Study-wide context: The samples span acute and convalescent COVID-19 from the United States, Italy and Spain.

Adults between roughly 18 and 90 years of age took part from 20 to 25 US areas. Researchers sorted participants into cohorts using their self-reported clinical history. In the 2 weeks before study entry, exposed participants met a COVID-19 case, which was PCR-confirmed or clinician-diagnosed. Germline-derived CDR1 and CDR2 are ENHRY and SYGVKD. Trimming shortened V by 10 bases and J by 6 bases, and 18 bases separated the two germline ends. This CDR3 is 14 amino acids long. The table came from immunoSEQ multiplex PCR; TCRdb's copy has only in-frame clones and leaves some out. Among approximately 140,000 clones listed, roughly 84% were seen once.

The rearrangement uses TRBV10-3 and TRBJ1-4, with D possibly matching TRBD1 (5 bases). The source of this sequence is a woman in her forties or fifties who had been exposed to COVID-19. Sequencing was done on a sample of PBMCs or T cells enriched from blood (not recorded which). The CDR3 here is CATRNGGGDEKLFF. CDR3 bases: TGTGCCACCCGGAACGGAGGAGGGGATGAAAAACTGTTTTTT.